In its sample, the clone carrying this T cell receptor (beta chain) was seen once. The antigen is not known. This sample was taken from a study of shared clonotypes between healthy human individuals. Study-level findings and limits: What limited the represented genetic and exposure-history diversity was the small number of donors. Generation probabilities were higher for clonotypes shared across all four sorted-subset donors than for unshared ones.

In the source study's methods: As immunoSEQ supplied junction-only sequences (without quality scores), filtering differed. Clones were read by immunoSEQ multiplex PCR, and TCRdb kept only the in-frame ones, dropping some. V, J and clone size reflect that table, while D and trimming were determined from the DNA. The sample lists about 2 million clones; roughly 94% were seen once. Germline V CDR1 and CDR2: MNHEY, SVGAGI. This CDR3 has 14 residues. V lost 5 bases and J lost 7, with 12 bases in between. Partitioning of CD4+ cells yielded a CD45RA+ naive subset and a CD45RA-negative memory subset. The rearrangement uses TRBV6-5 and TRBJ1-6; D unclear. Sequencing input: naive CD4+ T cells sorted from blood. Subset defined: CD45RA+ positively selected. The source is a man younger than 30 in good health. CDR3 sequence: CASSEDLRNSPLHF. CDR3 sequence (DNA): TGTGCCAGCAGTGAGGACTTGAGGAATTCACCCCTCCACTTT.